The source of this T cell receptor beta chain is a study of identical twins. Study conclusions and caveats: The more abundant beta clonotypes in cord blood had fewer insertions, and memory repertoires did not show this. Models predicted too little out-of-frame TCR alpha sharing in monozygotic twins. An excess of low generation probability was shown by twin-shared out-of-frame alpha sequences.

TCRdb re-analysed the 5' RACE reads in MiXCR, keeping a single row per CDR3 protein. This sample has 1.5 million to 2 million distinct CDR3 sequences, with less than 35% found just once. Comment on this clonotype: Antigen: not known.

The CDR3 loop spans 16 amino acids. The germline V gene has CDR1 SGHTA and CDR2 FQGNSA. Trimming removed 0 bases from V and 7 bases from J; junction bases left unmatched: 7. The donor group consisted entirely of healthy Caucasians. The source material was cord blood. The chain couples TRBV7-2 to TRBJ2-3; 10 positions agree with TRBD2. This sequence was found in a newborn girl in good health. CDR3 DNA: TGTGCCAGCAGCTTAGCGGGGGGACTAGCGCCCTATACGCAGTATTTT. This encodes CASSLAGGLAPYTQYF.